This TCR beta chain was identified in a study of T cell repertoires in cytomegalovirus infection. Each CDR3 protein is one row after TCRdb ran MiXCR on the reads. Of 400,000 or so distinct CDR3 sequences in the sample, around 32% were seen once. General study points: HLA-C-restricted, CMV-specific TCR beta clonotypes were dominant ex vivo.

With respect to this clonotype: The antigen is undetermined. A read error may be the cause here, since a much bigger clone is one base away. The missing conserved phenylalanine or tryptophan at the end of this CDR3 makes a read error likely.

The CDR3 sequence is 12 residues long. Germline V gene data show CDR1 as SEHNR and CDR2 as FQNEAQ (reference sequence). Trimming removed 6 bases at V and 6 bases at J, with 9 bases between. The origin of this receptor is a human donor in good health (CMV status not recorded). Some clones in this sample may be carry-over from other donors' samples. V usage is TRBV7-9 and J usage is TRBJ2-1; D is uncertain. The source material was PBMCs. The CDR3: CASRFDLNEQFL. The DNA for the CDR3 is TGTGCCAGCAGATTCGACCTCAATGAGCAGTTCTTA.